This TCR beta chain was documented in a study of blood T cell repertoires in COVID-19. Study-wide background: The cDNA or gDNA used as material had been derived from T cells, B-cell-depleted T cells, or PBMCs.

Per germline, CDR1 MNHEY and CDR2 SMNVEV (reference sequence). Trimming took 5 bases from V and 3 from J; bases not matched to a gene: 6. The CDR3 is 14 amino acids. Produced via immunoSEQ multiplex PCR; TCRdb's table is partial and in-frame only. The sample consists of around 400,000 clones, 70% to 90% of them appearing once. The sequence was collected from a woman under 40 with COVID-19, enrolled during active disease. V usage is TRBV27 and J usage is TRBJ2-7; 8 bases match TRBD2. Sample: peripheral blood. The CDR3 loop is CASSELAAGYEQYF. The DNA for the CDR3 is TGTGCCAGCAGTGAACTAGCGGCCGGCTACGAGCAGTACTTC.